A selection of T cell receptor beta chains follows, all from one sample in a study of blood T cell repertoires in COVID-19. The protocol was immunoSEQ multiplex PCR, while the TCRdb copy is restricted to in-frame clones and leaves out a portion. The table lists 150,000 to 200,000 clones, 65% to 90% of them singletons. Sample: peripheral blood. These receptors all come from a man between 60 and 75 years old with acute or convalescent COVID-19. Both conserved end residues are part of each CDR3. D genes are given only for firm matches. Clone size is stated in some rows and not others, as once, few, many or a class when expanded.

d_gene,v_gene,j_gene,abundance,CDR3nt,CDR3aa
TRBD2,TRBV9,TRBJ2-1,.,TGTGCCAGCAGCGTAGGACTAGCGGCCCTCGGTGAGCAGTTCTTC,CASSVGLAALGEQFF
.,TRBV5-5,TRBJ1-3,.,TGTGCCAGCAGCTCAAGGCGGGCAGACGTCGGAAACACCATATATTTT,CASSSRRADVGNTIYF
TRBD1,TRBV7-9,TRBJ2-5,.,TGTGCCAGCAGCACTCTCTGGGGACAGGGTGGACAAGAGACCCAGTACTTC,CASSTLWGQGGQETQYF
.,TRBV14,TRBJ2-7,.,TGTGCCAGCAGCCTTGGGCGGGTAGGCTACGAGCAGTACTTC,CASSLGRVGYEQYF
.,TRBV24-1,TRBJ1-2,.,TGTGCCACCAGTGATTCTGGGGCTCCTGGCTATGGCTACACCTTC,CATSDSGAPGYGYTF
TRBD2,TRBV29-1,TRBJ2-3,.,TGCAGCGCCCCTAGCGGAGCGGGGAAAACAGATACGCAGTATTTT,CSAPSGAGKTDTQYF
.,TRBV2,TRBJ1-2,.,TGTGCCAGCACCAGACATGCCCGGACAGAGAACTATGGCTACACCTTC,CASTRHARTENYGYTF
TRBD2,TRBV28,TRBJ2-3,.,TGTGCCAGCCCACCCGCGGGAGCCCGGGGCTTATATACAGATACGCAGTATTTT,CASPPAGARGLYTDTQYF
.,TRBV27,TRBJ2-4,few,TGTGCCAGCAGTTGGGACTTCAAAAACATTCAGTACTTC,CASSWDFKNIQYF
TRBD1,TRBV18,TRBJ2-7,.,TGTGCCAGCTCCCCCGGACAGGGGCCCTCCTACGAGCAGTACTTC,CASSPGQGPSYEQYF
TRBD2,TRBV6-5,TRBJ2-3,.,TGTGCCAGCAGCCGAACTAGCGGGAGGACAGATACGCAGTATTTT,CASSRTSGRTDTQYF
.,TRBV6-5,TRBJ1-1,.,TGTGCCAGCAGACTCGGGGGGCCGAACACTGAAGCTTTCTTT,CASRLGGPNTEAFF
TRBD1,TRBV14,TRBJ1-4,once,TGTGCCAGCAGCCTTCGGACAGGGCTTCCCTTTGAAAAACTGTTTTTT,CASSLRTGLPFEKLFF
.,TRBV5-4,TRBJ1-4,.,TGTGCCAGCAGCTCACGACAGGTCTTCGGTGGAGAAAAACTGTTTTTT,CASSSRQVFGGEKLFF
.,TRBV30,TRBJ1-4,.,TGTGCCTGGAGTGTACTTCCCGGGAGACTGTTTTTT,CAWSVLPGRLFF
.,TRBV6-5,TRBJ2-7,.,TGTGCCAGCAGTTACCGGAGGGGATACGAGCAGTACTTC,CASSYRRGYEQYF
TRBD2,TRBV11-2,TRBJ2-7,.,TGTGCCAGCAGCCTAGGACTAGCGGCCTACTACGAGCAGTACTTC,CASSLGLAAYYEQYF
TRBD2,TRBV3-1/TRBV3-2,TRBJ2-3,.,TGTGCCAGCAGCCAATATAAGCGGGAGAGTAACACAGATACGCAGTATTTT,CASSQYKRESNTDTQYF
TRBD2,TRBV6-1,TRBJ2-7,.,TGTGCCAGCAGTGGCGGACTAGCGGGAGGAAACTCCTACGAGCAGTACTTC,CASSGGLAGGNSYEQYF
.,TRBV19,TRBJ1-2,.,TGTGCCAGTAGTAAGCAGGGTTCCGCACTCTATGGCTACACCTTC,CASSKQGSALYGYTF
.,TRBV5-1,TRBJ1-1,.,TGCGCCAGCAGCTTGGGGACAGAAGCTTTCTTT,CASSLGTEAFF
.,TRBV18,TRBJ2-1,.,TGTGCCAGCTCACCACAACTTTTAAATGAGCAGTTCTTC,CASSPQLLNEQFF
.,TRBV18,TRBJ1-3,.,TGTGCCAGCTCACTAAACCTGGACAGCCCTGGAAACACCATATATTTT,CASSLNLDSPGNTIYF
TRBD1,TRBV6-4,TRBJ1-2,.,TGTGCCAGCAGTCGGGAACAGGGGAGCTCTGGCTACACCTTC,CASSREQGSSGYTF
TRBD2,TRBV27,TRBJ2-2,.,TGTGCCGCCCGGGCCACGACTAGCGGGAGGGGCGGGGAGCTGTTTTTT,CAARATTSGRGGELFF
TRBD2,TRBV30,TRBJ2-7,.,TGTGCCTGGAGTTTCCTGACTAGCGTCCCCTACGAGCAGTACTTC,CAWSFLTSVPYEQYF
.,TRBV24-1,TRBJ2-3,few,TGTGCCACCAGTGATCCAGGGGACACAGATACGCAGTATTTT,CATSDPGDTDTQYF
TRBD1,TRBV28,TRBJ1-5,.,TGTGCCAGCAGGCTACTCCTTGACAGGGTTGGTCAGCCCCAGCATTTT,CASRLLLDRVGQPQHF
.,TRBV7-9,TRBJ2-7,.,TGTGCCAGCAGCCGAGAGGACGGGGTCCCGTACTTC,CASSREDGVPYF
.,TRBV28,TRBJ1-2,.,TGTGCCAGCAGTCCCGGGGACACCTCTAACTATGGCTACACCTTC,CASSPGDTSNYGYTF
.,TRBV7-9,TRBJ1-1,.,TGTGCCAGCAGCGCGAGGGGGACTAGGGTTGGTGAAGCTTTCTTT,CASSARGTRVGEAFF
TRBD2,TRBV30,TRBJ2-1,.,TGTGCCTGGAGTGTACTAGCGGGAGGGTACAATGAGCAGTTCTTC,CAWSVLAGGYNEQFF
.,TRBV12-3/TRBV12-4,TRBJ2-7,.,TGTGCCAGCAGTTTAAGTGAGTACGAGCAGTACTTC,CASSLSEYEQYF
TRBD1,TRBV13,TRBJ2-3,.,TGTGCCAGGACCGGGACAGTCCTAACAGATACGCAGTATTTT,CARTGTVLTDTQYF
TRBD2,TRBV7-9,TRBJ2-3,.,TGTGCCAGCAGCCCAAGCACTAGCGGGAGAGATACGCAGTATTTT,CASSPSTSGRDTQYF
.,TRBV24-1,TRBJ2-5,.,TGTGCCACCAGTGATCCGGCAGGGGAGGGAGAGACCCAGTACTTC,CATSDPAGEGETQYF
TRBD1,TRBV5-4,TRBJ1-2,.,TGTGCCAGCAGCTTACAGGGGGAACCGTTCTCTGGCTACACCTTC,CASSLQGEPFSGYTF
.,TRBV7-9,TRBJ1-1,.,TGTGCCAGCAGCCCCGACAGCCAACTGAACACTGAAGCTTTCTTT,CASSPDSQLNTEAFF
.,TRBV28,TRBJ1-1,.,TGTGCCAGCAGTTTATTTGGAGGCGGGGGCACTGAAGCTTTCTTT,CASSLFGGGGTEAFF
.,TRBV25-1,TRBJ2-6,.,TGTGCCAGCAGTGAATATGTAGACTCTGGGGCCAACGTCCTGACTTTC,CASSEYVDSGANVLTF
TRBD1,TRBV7-2,TRBJ2-2,.,TGTGCCAGCAGCTTCCGGGACAGGGGGTCCGGGGAGCTGTTTTTT,CASSFRDRGSGELFF
TRBD2,TRBV9,TRBJ2-1,few,TGTGCCAGCAGCCCAACTAGCGGGACTCACGATGAGCAGTTCTTC,CASSPTSGTHDEQFF
.,TRBV19,TRBJ1-1,.,TGTGCCAGTAAGGGTTCGGGACTGCCGAACACTGAAGCTTTCTTT,CASKGSGLPNTEAFF
.,TRBV28,TRBJ1-2,.,TGTGCCTGCAGGGTGGGCGACTATGGCTACACCTTC,CACRVGDYGYTF
.,TRBV7-9,TRBJ2-1,.,TGTGCCAGCAGCCAGGGGGGGACTAGGTTGGATGAGCAGTTCTTC,CASSQGGTRLDEQFF
.,TRBV7-9,TRBJ1-4,.,TGTGCCAGCAGCTTCTATAGCGGACTAGGAACTAATGAAAAACTGTTTTTT,CASSFYSGLGTNEKLFF
.,TRBV11-3,TRBJ2-5,.,TGTGCCAGCACCCTAAGACGCCAGAGAACCGAGGGGACCCAGTACTTC,CASTLRRQRTEGTQYF
.,TRBV5-1,TRBJ2-7,few,TGCGCCAGCAGCTCCGACACCTCCTCCTACGAGCAGTACTTC,CASSSDTSSYEQYF
.,TRBV24-1,TRBJ2-1,.,TGTGCCACCAGTGATAGCGGTCGCTCCTACAATGAGCAGTTCTTC,CATSDSGRSYNEQFF
.,TRBV18,TRBJ2-1,.,TGTGCCAGCTCACCACTAGGACAGTCGTACAATGAGCAGTTCTTC,CASSPLGQSYNEQFF
TRBD1,TRBV28,TRBJ1-3,.,TGTGCCAGCAGTATTTTCCCCGGGACAGGTGGAAACACCATATATTTT,CASSIFPGTGGNTIYF
TRBD2,TRBV9,TRBJ2-3,.,TGTGCCAGCAGCGTAAACGGACTAGCGGGGGGAGATACGCAGTATTTT,CASSVNGLAGGDTQYF
.,TRBV4-1,TRBJ1-1,.,TGCGCCAGCAGCCAAGATCAGCGAGGGTACACTGAAGCTTTCTTT,CASSQDQRGYTEAFF
.,TRBV10-1,TRBJ2-1,.,TGCGCCAGCCGCCGGGAGCCCGGCGACAATGAGCAGTTCTTC,CASRREPGDNEQFF
.,TRBV19,TRBJ1-1,.,TGTGCCAGTAATAAGAAGCGATTTCAGGACAGAACAGGGACTGAAGCTTTCTTT,CASNKKRFQDRTGTEAFF
TRBD2,TRBV25-1,TRBJ2-1,.,TGTGCCAGCAGTGGGGGGACTAGCGTTTACAATGAGCAGTTCTTC,CASSGGTSVYNEQFF